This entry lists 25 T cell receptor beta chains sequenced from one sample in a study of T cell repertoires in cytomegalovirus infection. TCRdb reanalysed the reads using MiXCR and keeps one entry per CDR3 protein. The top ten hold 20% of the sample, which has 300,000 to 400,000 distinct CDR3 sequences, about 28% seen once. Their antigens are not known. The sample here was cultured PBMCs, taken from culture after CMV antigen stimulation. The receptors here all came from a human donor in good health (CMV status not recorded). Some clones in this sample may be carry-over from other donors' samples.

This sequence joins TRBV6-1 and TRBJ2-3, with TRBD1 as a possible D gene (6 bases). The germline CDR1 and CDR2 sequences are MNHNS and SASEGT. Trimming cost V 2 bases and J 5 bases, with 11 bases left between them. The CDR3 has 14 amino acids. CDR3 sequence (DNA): TGTGCCAGCAGTGAAAGGGGGAGCCGAGATACGCAGTATTTT. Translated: CASSERGSRDTQYF.

The CDR3 DNA reads TGTGCTAGTGGTTTGGACGACTGGACCTACGAGCAGTACTTC. It translates to CASGLDDWTYEQYF. This sequence joins TRBV12-5 and TRBJ2-7; D ambiguous. The CDR3 is made up of 14 amino acids. V dropped 1 base and J dropped 2 bases, with 9 bases sitting between them. CDR1 is LGHNT and CDR2 is FRNRAP in the germline V gene.

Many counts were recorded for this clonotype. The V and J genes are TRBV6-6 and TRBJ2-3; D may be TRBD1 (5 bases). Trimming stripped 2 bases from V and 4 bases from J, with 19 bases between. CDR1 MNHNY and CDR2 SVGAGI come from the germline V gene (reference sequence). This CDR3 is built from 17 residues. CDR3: CASSYGFGGARSDTQYF. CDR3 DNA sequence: TGTGCCAGCAGTTACGGTTTCGGTGGGGCTAGATCAGATACGCAGTATTTT.

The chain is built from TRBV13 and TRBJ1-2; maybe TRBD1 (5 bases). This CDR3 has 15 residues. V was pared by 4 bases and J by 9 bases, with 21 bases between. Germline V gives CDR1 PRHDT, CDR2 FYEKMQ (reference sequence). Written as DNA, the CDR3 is TGTGCCAGCAGCTCCGGGACGGACCCCCCTATGAGCTACACCTTC. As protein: CASSSGTDPPMSYTF.

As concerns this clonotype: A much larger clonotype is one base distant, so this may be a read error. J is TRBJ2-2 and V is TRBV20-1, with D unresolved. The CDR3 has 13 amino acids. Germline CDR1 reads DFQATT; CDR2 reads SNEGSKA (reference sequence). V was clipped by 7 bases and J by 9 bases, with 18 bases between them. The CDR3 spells CSGWLRTTWELFF. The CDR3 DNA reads TGCAGTGGCTGGCTAAGAACAACCTGGGAGCTGTTTTTT.

Here the CDR3 DNA reads TGTGCCATCAGTGAAAGGTCCACTCTCTCTGGAAACACCATATATTTT. Translated, it gives CAISERSTLSGNTIYF. The chain employs TRBV10-3 and TRBJ1-3; D unclear. Germline-derived CDR1 and CDR2 are ENHRY and SYGVKD. This CDR3 comprises 16 residues. V was pared by 3 bases and J by 0 bases, with 12 bases between.

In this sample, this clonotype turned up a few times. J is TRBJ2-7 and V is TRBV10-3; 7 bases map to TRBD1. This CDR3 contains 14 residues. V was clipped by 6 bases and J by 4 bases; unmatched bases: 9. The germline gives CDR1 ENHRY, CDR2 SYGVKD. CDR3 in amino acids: CAISRDSKIYEQYF. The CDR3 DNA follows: TGTGCCATCAGCCGGGACAGCAAGATTTACGAGCAGTACTTC.

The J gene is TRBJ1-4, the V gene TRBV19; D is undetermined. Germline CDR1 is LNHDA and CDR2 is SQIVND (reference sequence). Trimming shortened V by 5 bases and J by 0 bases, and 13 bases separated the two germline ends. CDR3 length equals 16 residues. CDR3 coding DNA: TGTGCCAGTAGTCGAACAGCCTTTGCAACTAATGAAAAACTGTTTTTT. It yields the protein CASSRTAFATNEKLFF.

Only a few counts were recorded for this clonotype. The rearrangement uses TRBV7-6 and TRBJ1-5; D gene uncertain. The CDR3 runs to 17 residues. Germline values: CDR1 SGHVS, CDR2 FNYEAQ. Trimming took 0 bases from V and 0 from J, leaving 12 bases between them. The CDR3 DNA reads TGTGCCAGCAGCTTAGCGGTTGGGCCTAATAGCAATCAGCCCCAGCATTTT. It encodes CASSLAVGPNSNQPQHF.

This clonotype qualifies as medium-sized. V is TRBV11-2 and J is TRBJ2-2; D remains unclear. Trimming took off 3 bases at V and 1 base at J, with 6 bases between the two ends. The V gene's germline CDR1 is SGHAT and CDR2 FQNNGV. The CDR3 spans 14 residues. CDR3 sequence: CASSLMGNTGELFF. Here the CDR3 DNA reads TGTGCCAGCAGCTTGATGGGGAACACCGGGGAGCTGTTTTTT.

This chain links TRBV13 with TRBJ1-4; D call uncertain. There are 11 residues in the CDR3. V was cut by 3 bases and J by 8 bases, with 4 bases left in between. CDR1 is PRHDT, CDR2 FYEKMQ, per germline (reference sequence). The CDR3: CASSFEEKLFF. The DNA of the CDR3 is TGTGCCAGCAGCTTCGAGGAAAAACTGTTTTTT.

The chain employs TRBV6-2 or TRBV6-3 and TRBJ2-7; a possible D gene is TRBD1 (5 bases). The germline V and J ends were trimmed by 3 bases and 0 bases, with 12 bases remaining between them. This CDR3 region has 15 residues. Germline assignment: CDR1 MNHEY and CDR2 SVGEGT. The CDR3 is CASSYARDFSYEQYF. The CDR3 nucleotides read TGTGCCAGCAGTTATGCCAGGGATTTCTCCTACGAGCAGTACTTC.

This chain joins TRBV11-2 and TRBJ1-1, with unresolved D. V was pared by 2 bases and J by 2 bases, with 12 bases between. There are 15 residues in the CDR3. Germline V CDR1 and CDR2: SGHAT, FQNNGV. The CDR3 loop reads CASSLNPGTNTEAFF. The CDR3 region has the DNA TGTGCCAGCAGCTTAAATCCAGGAACCAACACTGAAGCTTTCTTT.

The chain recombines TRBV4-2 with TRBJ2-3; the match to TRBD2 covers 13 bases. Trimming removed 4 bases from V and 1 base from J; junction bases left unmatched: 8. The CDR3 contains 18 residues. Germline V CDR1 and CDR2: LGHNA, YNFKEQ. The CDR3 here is CASSPRTSGSHRTDTQYF. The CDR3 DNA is TGTGCCAGCAGCCCTCGGACTAGCGGGAGCCATCGCACAGATACGCAGTATTTT.

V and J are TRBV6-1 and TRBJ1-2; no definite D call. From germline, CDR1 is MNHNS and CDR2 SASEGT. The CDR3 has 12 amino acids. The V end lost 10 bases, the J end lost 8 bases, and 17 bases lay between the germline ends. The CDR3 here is CATRTGSAGYTF. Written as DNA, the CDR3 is TGTGCCACCCGGACTGGTTCGGCGGGCTACACCTTC.

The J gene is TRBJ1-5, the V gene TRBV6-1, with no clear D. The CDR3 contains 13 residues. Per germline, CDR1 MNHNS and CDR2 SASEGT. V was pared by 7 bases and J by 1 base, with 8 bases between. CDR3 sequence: CASKVSSNQPQHF. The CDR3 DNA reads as TGTGCCAGCAAAGTCAGCAGCAATCAGCCCCAGCATTTT.

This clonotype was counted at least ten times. CDR3 coding DNA: TGTGCCAGCAGCCCCCCGGAAGGGGCCCCGGGATCACCCCTCCACTTT. Encoded protein: CASSPPEGAPGSPLHF. The chain has TRBV7-9 and TRBJ1-6; D might be TRBD1 (5 bases). The CDR3 contains 16 residues. Germline V CDR1 and CDR2: SEHNR, FQNEAQ (reference sequence). V was clipped by 5 bases and J by 10 bases, with 21 bases between them.

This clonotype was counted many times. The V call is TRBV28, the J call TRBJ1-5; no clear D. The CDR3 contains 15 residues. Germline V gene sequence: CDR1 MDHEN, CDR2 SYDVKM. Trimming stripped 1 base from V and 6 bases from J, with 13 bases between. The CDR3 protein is CASSLFRGEGQPQHF. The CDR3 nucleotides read TGTGCCAGCAGTTTATTTCGGGGAGAAGGTCAGCCCCAGCATTTT.

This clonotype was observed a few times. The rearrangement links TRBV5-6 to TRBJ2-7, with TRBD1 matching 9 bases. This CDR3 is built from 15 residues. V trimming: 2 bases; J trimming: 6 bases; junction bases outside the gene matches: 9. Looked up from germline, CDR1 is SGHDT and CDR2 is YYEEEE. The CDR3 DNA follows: TGTGCCAGCAGCTTCCGGGACAGGGTGGCTTCCGAGCAGTACTTC. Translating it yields CASSFRDRVASEQYF.

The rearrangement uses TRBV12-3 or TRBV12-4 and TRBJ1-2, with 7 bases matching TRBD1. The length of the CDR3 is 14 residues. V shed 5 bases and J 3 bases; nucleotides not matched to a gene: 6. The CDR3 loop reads CASSRTGVDYGYTF. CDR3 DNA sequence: TGTGCCAGCAGTAGAACAGGGGTAGACTATGGCTACACCTTC.

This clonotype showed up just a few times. CDR3: CASSSPRGASSPLHF. In DNA, the CDR3 is TGTGCCAGCAGCTCACCAAGGGGAGCCTCGTCACCCCTCCACTTT. The chain uses TRBV7-8 and TRBJ1-6; D is possibly TRBD1 (5 bases). This CDR3 contains 15 residues. Trimming stripped 4 bases from V and 10 bases from J, with 17 bases between. Germline V gives CDR1 SGHVS, CDR2 FQNEAQ.

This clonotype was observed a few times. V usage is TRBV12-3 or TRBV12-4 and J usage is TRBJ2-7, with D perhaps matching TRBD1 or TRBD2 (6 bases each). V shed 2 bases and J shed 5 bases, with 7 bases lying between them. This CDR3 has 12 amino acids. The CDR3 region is CASSLRGDEQYF. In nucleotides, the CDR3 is TGTGCCAGCAGTTTAAGGGGGGACGAGCAGTACTTC.

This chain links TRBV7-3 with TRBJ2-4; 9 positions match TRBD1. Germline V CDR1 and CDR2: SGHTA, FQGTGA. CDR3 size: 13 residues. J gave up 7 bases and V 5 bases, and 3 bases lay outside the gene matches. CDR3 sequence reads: CASSRDRGNIQYF. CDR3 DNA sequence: TGTGCCAGCAGCCGTGACAGGGGGAACATTCAGTACTTC.

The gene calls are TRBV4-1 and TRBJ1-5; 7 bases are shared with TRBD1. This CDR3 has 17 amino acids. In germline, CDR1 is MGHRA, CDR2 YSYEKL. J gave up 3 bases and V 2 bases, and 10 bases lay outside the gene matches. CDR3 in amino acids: CASSQKIGGQYNQPQHF. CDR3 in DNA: TGCGCCAGCAGCCAAAAGATAGGGGGACAGTACAATCAGCCCCAGCATTTT.

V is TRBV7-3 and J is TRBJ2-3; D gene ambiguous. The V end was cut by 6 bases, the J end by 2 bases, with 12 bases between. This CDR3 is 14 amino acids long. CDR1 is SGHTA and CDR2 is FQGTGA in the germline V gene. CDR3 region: CASSAGTYTDTQYF. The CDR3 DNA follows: TGTGCCAGCAGTGCCGGTACCTACACAGATACGCAGTATTTT.